The 18 T cell receptor beta chains below all came from one sample that was sequenced in a study of blood T cell repertoires in COVID-19. Only in-frame clones appear in the TCRdb table, and some are missing; sequencing was by immunoSEQ multiplex PCR. The sample shows about 310,000 clones, 85% to 90% of them seen only once. The sequencing input was PBMCs or T cells enriched from blood (not recorded which). These receptors originate from a woman under 30 with acute COVID-19.

The chain employs TRBV19 and TRBJ1-6, with 8 bases lining up with TRBD1. Germline CDR1 and CDR2: LNHDA and SQIVND (reference sequence). The J segment lost 0 bases and the V segment lost 3 bases, leaving 10 bases of the junction unmatched. The CDR3 is 19 residues long. CDR3 loop: CASSITGQGSYSYNSPLHF. For the CDR3, the DNA is TGTGCCAGTAGTATCACCGGACAGGGATCGTACTCCTATAATTCACCCCTCCACTTT.

The chain uses TRBV27 and TRBJ2-7; 7 bases match TRBD1. The germline V gene has CDR1 MNHEY and CDR2 SMNVEV (reference sequence). There are 13 residues in the CDR3. With V trimmed by 4 bases and J by 5 bases, 5 bases remained unmatched. The CDR3 reads CASSYRQGHEQYF. The CDR3 DNA sequence: TGTGCCAGCAGTTACCGACAGGGCCACGAGCAGTACTTC.

About this clone: A read error may produce the germline difference seen at one junction end. V usage is TRBV7-9 and J usage is TRBJ2-1; maybe TRBD2 (5 bases). Looked up from germline, CDR1 is SEHNR and CDR2 is FQNEAQ (reference sequence). The CDR3 runs to 15 residues. The CDR3 sequence: CASSLASSSYNEQFF. CDR3 nucleotide sequence: TGTGCCAGCAGCCTAGCCTCGAGCTCCTACAATGAGCAGTTCTTC.

The J gene is TRBJ1-3, the V gene TRBV18; no clear D. Per the germline V gene, CDR1 is KGHSH and CDR2 is LQKENI. Trimming stripped 4 bases from V and 0 bases from J, with 10 bases between. CDR3 length: 15 amino acids. The CDR3 sequence: CASSLLMFSGNTIYF. CDR3 coding DNA: TGTGCCAGCTCACTATTAATGTTCTCTGGAAACACCATATATTTT. Full variable domain (outside the CDR3, taken from reference TRBV18 and TRBJ1-3): NAGVMQNPRHLVRRRGQEARLRCSPMKGHSHVYWYRQLPEEGLKFMVYLQKENIIDESGMPKERFSAEFPKEGPSILRIQQVVRGDSAAYFCASSLLMFSGNTIYFGEGSWLTVV.

This chain connects TRBV9 to TRBJ2-5; 9 bases are a match to TRBD2. Germline V gives CDR1 SGDLS, CDR2 YYNGEE. The CDR3 sequence is 15 residues long. Trimming removed 2 bases from V and 5 bases from J; junction bases left unmatched: 7. The CDR3: CASSVQIAGDETQYF. DNA of the CDR3: TGTGCCAGCAGCGTCCAGATAGCGGGAGACGAGACCCAGTACTTC.

The rearrangement links TRBV11-3 to TRBJ1-2; D call uncertain. The CDR3 runs 17 residues. V dropped 5 bases and J dropped 4 bases, with 23 bases sitting between them. Germline CDR1 reads SGHNT; CDR2 reads YENEEA. CDR3 amino acids: CASSPGRLALHGYGYTF. In DNA, the CDR3 is TGTGCCAGCAGCCCCGGCAGGTTGGCCCTTCACGGCTATGGCTACACCTTC.

The chain is built from TRBV29-1 and TRBJ1-1; 7 positions agree with TRBD1. This CDR3 contains 14 residues. Germline CDR1 SQVTM, CDR2 ANQGSEA. With V trimmed by 4 bases and J by 0 bases, 5 bases remained unmatched. CDR3 region: CSVAGTEMNTEAFF. As DNA, the CDR3 is TGCAGCGTTGCCGGGACAGAGATGAACACTGAAGCTTTCTTT.

This clone has more than one count but fewer than ten. The chain combines TRBV6-1 with TRBJ2-3; 9 positions match TRBD2. The V and J ends lost 2 bases and 2 bases, in that order; junction bases with no gene match: 2. The germline V gene has CDR1 MNHNS and CDR2 SASEGT. This CDR3 spans 15 amino acids. Here the CDR3 reads CASSEIAGATDTQYF. The CDR3 DNA follows: TGTGCCAGCAGTGAAATAGCGGGAGCCACAGATACGCAGTATTTT.

The gene calls are TRBV10-3 and TRBJ1-1, with 12 bases matching TRBD1. Germline V gives CDR1 ENHRY, CDR2 SYGVKD. The V and J ends lost 5 bases and 1 base, in that order; junction bases with no gene match: 8. There are 17 residues in the CDR3. The CDR3 sequence is CAISPRGQGAGNTEAFF. In DNA form, the CDR3 reads TGTGCCATCAGTCCCCGGGGACAGGGGGCAGGGAACACTGAAGCTTTCTTT.

DNA of the CDR3: TGTGCCAGCAGCCAAGATGACACCGCTGTAGAGCAGTACTTC. It specifies CASSQDDTAVEQYF. The chain joins TRBV3-1 (or the pseudogene TRBV3-2) to TRBJ2-7, with D unresolved. This CDR3 comprises 14 residues. CDR1 is LGHDT, CDR2 YNNKEL, per germline (reference sequence). Deletions cut 0 bases from V and 7 bases from J, with 13 bases between.

Of note for this clone: The sample has other DNA sequences that encode this CDR3 too. The chain is built from TRBV11-3 and TRBJ2-7, with TRBD2 matching 10 bases. The CDR3 runs to 15 residues. With 5 bases clipped from V and 1 base from J, the junction kept 5 bases outside the gene matches. CDR1 is SGHNT and CDR2 is YENEEA in the germline V gene. The CDR3, as DNA: TGTGCCAGCAGCCCCCGAGCGGGAGGGTCCTACGAGCAGTACTTC. It yields the protein CASSPRAGGSYEQYF.

J is TRBJ1-1 and V is TRBV3-1 (or the pseudogene TRBV3-2), with 7 nucleotides matching TRBD1. J lost 11 bases, V lost 0 bases, and 3 bases had no gene match. The CDR3 covers 12 residues. Germline-derived CDR1 and CDR2 are LGHDT and YNNKEL (reference sequence). CDR3 nucleotides: TGTGCCAGCAGCCAAGAGGGGACAGTCGCTTTCTTT. Translated, it gives CASSQEGTVAFF.

The V and J genes are TRBV15 and TRBJ2-7; TRBD1 is a possible D gene (6 bases). This CDR3 has 15 residues. Germline V gene lookup returns CDR1 LNHNV and CDR2 YYDKDF (reference sequence). The V end was cut by 3 bases, the J end by 1 base, with 13 bases between. CDR3 region: CATSRSGTPSYEQYF. CDR3 in DNA: TGTGCCACCAGCAGGTCCGGGACACCTTCCTACGAGCAGTACTTC.

CDR3 region: CASKLRSGLAGDRSYNEQFF. CDR3 coding DNA: TGTGCCAGCAAACTCCGATCGGGGCTAGCGGGGGACCGCTCCTACAATGAGCAGTTCTTC. The gene calls are TRBV27 and TRBJ2-1; 10 bases agree with TRBD2. The CDR3 is made up of 20 amino acids. The trim removed 7 bases at V and 0 bases at J, leaving 18 bases unmatched. The germline V gene has CDR1 MNHEY and CDR2 SMNVEV (reference sequence).

CDR3 amino acids: CASSPSRVEQFF. CDR3 coding DNA: TGTGCCAGCTCACCATCCCGAGTCGAGCAGTTCTTC. The chain has TRBV18 and TRBJ2-1; no clear D gene. Deletions cut 2 bases from V and 10 bases from J, with 9 bases between. Germline V gene sequence: CDR1 KGHSH, CDR2 LQKENI. The CDR3 sequence is 12 residues long.

The CDR3 loop reads CASSLDRALGYTF. The CDR3 DNA is TGCGCCAGCAGCTTGGACAGGGCTTTAGGCTACACCTTC. The chain combines TRBV5-1 with TRBJ1-2, with D possibly being TRBD1 (6 bases). This CDR3 contains 13 residues. Trimming took off 0 bases at V and 8 bases at J, with 11 bases between the two ends. In germline, CDR1 is SGHRS, CDR2 YFSETQ. The entire variable domain, with the rest obtained from reference TRBV5-1 and TRBJ1-2, is as follows: KAGVTQTPRYLIKTRGQQVTLSCSPISGHRSVSWYQQTPGQGLQFLFEYFSETQRNKGNFPGRFSGRQFSNSRSEMNVSTLELGDSALYLCASSLDRALGYTFGSGTRLTVV.

The chain joins TRBV6-5 to TRBJ2-7, with TRBD1 matching over 10 bases. The CDR3 spans 15 residues. V gave up 6 bases and J gave up 3 bases; unmatched junction bases: 8. Germline CDR1 is MNHEY and CDR2 is SVGAGI. In DNA, the CDR3 is TGTGCCAGCAGCTCTTCCGGGACAGGGGTCTACGAGCAGTACTTC. Its translation: CASSSSGTGVYEQYF.

V and J are TRBV19 and TRBJ2-3, with unresolved D. V shed 3 bases and J shed 1 base, with 8 bases lying between them. The germline CDR1 and CDR2 sequences are LNHDA and SQIVND (reference sequence). This CDR3 spans 14 amino acids. The CDR3 spells CASSIIARTDTQYF. Written as DNA, the CDR3 is TGTGCCAGTAGTATTATAGCCCGCACAGATACGCAGTATTTT.